These 9 T cell receptor beta chains came from one sample sequenced in a study of shared clonotypes between healthy human individuals. Terminally differentiated effector memory CD45RA+ cells were excluded by CCR7 positive selection of CD45RO-negative cells. Clones were read by immunoSEQ multiplex PCR, and TCRdb kept only the in-frame ones, dropping some. The data hold 1.5 million to 2.5 million clones, with over 85% observed a single time. The source material was naive CD8+ T cells sorted from blood. These receptors all come from a man aged 18 to 29 in good health.

A remark on this clone: Other DNA sequences in this specimen translate into the identical CDR3. The chain couples TRBV28 to TRBJ1-1; D unclear. Germline values: CDR1 MDHEN, CDR2 SYDVKM. The CDR3 spans 12 residues. Trimming cost V 5 bases and J 2 bases, with 6 bases left between them. CDR3 amino acids: CASSPPNTEAFF. CDR3 coding DNA: TGTGCCAGCAGTCCACCTAACACTGAAGCTTTCTTT.

This chain connects TRBV7-9 to TRBJ2-7, with unresolved D. Germline CDR1 and CDR2: SEHNR and FQNEAQ (reference sequence). V was cut by 4 bases and J by 0 bases, with 13 bases left in between. This CDR3 is built from 15 residues. The CDR3 is CASSSPVTDSYEQYF. The CDR3 DNA is TGTGCCAGCAGCTCACCTGTGACCGACTCCTACGAGCAGTACTTC.

This clone turned up a few times. This CDR3 is also generated by other DNA sequences in the sample. This chain uses TRBV9 with TRBJ1-1, with 8 bases lining up with TRBD1. CDR1 SGDLS and CDR2 YYNGEE come from the germline V gene. V was pared by 0 bases and J by 5 bases, with 0 bases of the junction left unmatched. The CDR3 runs 13 residues. CDR3: CASSVGTGTEAFF. The CDR3 nucleotides read TGTGCCAGCAGCGTAGGGACAGGGACTGAAGCTTTCTTT.

J is TRBJ1-3 and V is TRBV5-6, with a possible D match to TRBD1 (6 bases). The CDR3 loop spans 14 amino acids. The ends were cut back, 5 bases at V and 2 bases at J, with 11 bases in the middle. CDR1 is SGHDT, CDR2 YYEEEE, per germline. The CDR3 DNA reads as TGTGCCAGCAGATGGGACAATGCTGGAAACACCATATATTTT. This encodes CASRWDNAGNTIYF.

V gene TRBV7-3 combines with J gene TRBJ2-5, with 9 bases fitting TRBD1. The CDR3 consists of 16 residues. Germline V gene sequence: CDR1 SGHTA, CDR2 FQGTGA. After removal of 0 bases from V and 1 base from J, the junction contained 3 bases not matched to a gene. CDR3 sequence: CASSLTGTGFQETQYF. The CDR3 DNA reads as TGTGCCAGCAGCTTAACGGGGACAGGGTTCCAAGAGACCCAGTACTTC.

The chain uses TRBV30 and TRBJ2-7; TRBD1 is a possible D gene (5 bases). The germline V and J ends were trimmed by 5 bases and 1 base, with 9 bases remaining between them. From germline, CDR1 is GTSNPN and CDR2 SVGIG (reference sequence). The CDR3 sequence is 12 residues long. Here the CDR3 reads CAWDDSSYEQYF. DNA for the CDR3: TGTGCCTGGGATGACAGTTCCTACGAGCAGTACTTC. The full variable domain, rest sourced from reference TRBV30 and TRBJ2-7, is SQTIHQWPATLVQPVGSPLSLECTVEGTSNPNLYWYRQAAGRGLQLLFYSVGIGQISSEVPQNLSASRPQDRQFILSSKKLLLSDSGFYLCAWDDSSYEQYFGPGTRLTVT.

The chain links TRBV4-3 to TRBJ2-1, with D uncertain. This CDR3 spans 15 amino acids. The germline V gene encodes CDR1 LGHNA and CDR2 YSLEER. Trimming pared 0 bases from V and 4 bases from J, leaving 10 bases between. For the CDR3, the DNA is TGCGCCAGCAGCCAAGATCCCACCAGTTACAATGAGCAGTTCTTC. Its protein is CASSQDPTSYNEQFF.

This sequence joins TRBV9 and TRBJ2-1; no reliable D call. Trimming stripped 3 bases from V and 5 bases from J, with 12 bases between. Germline V gives CDR1 SGDLS, CDR2 YYNGEE. The CDR3 covers 14 residues. As DNA, the CDR3 is TGTGCCAGCAGCGCACCCCCCCTCGACAATGAGCAGTTCTTC. Its protein is CASSAPPLDNEQFF.

The V and J genes are TRBV4-2 and TRBJ2-1, with D unclear. The germline CDR1 and CDR2 sequences are LGHNA and YNFKEQ. Trimming left V 1 base short and J 2 bases short, with 9 bases between. CDR3 size: 15 residues. DNA of the CDR3: TGTGCCAGCAGCCAAGTTTCTGGAACCTACAATGAGCAGTTCTTC. Translating gives CASSQVSGTYNEQFF.